The source of this TCR beta chain is a study of CD8+ T cells in alopecia areata. cDNA prepared by RNA extraction and subsequent reverse transcription served as the template for sequencing. Produced via immunoSEQ multiplex PCR; TCRdb's table is partial and in-frame only. The sample has approximately 99,000 clones, around 55% seen once. The length of the CDR3 is 14 residues. After removal of 4 bases from V and 0 bases from J, the junction contained 3 bases not matched to a gene. This clone was observed a few times. This sequence originates from a human donor in good health. Sequenced material: CD8+ T cells sorted from blood. The chain links TRBV23-1 to TRBJ2-7; TRBD1 aligns across 7 bases. TRBV23-1 is placed among ORFs of uncertain function. The CDR3 reads CASSPWDSSYEQYF. The CDR3 coding sequence is TGCGCCAGCAGTCCCTGGGACAGCTCCTACGAGCAGTACTTC.